This TCR beta chain was sequenced during a study of blood T cell repertoires in COVID-19. The CDR3 is 16 residues long. From germline, CDR1 is MDHEN and CDR2 SYDVKM. J was trimmed by 13 bases and V by 3 bases; bases with no gene match: 11. Assay: immunoSEQ multiplex PCR; the TCRdb copy retains only in-frame clones and omits some. The sample comprises 80,000 to 90,000 clones, approximately 79% of which are singletons, and about 11% rests with the top ten. The sequenced sample was peripheral blood. The TCR was taken from a man aged 65 to 85 with acute or convalescent COVID-19. The V call is TRBV28, the J call TRBJ2-1; TRBD2 agrees at 14 bases. CDR3: CASSLPPGLAGARQFF. As DNA, the CDR3 is TGTGCCAGCAGTTTGCCTCCGGGACTAGCGGGGGCCCGCCAGTTCTTC.